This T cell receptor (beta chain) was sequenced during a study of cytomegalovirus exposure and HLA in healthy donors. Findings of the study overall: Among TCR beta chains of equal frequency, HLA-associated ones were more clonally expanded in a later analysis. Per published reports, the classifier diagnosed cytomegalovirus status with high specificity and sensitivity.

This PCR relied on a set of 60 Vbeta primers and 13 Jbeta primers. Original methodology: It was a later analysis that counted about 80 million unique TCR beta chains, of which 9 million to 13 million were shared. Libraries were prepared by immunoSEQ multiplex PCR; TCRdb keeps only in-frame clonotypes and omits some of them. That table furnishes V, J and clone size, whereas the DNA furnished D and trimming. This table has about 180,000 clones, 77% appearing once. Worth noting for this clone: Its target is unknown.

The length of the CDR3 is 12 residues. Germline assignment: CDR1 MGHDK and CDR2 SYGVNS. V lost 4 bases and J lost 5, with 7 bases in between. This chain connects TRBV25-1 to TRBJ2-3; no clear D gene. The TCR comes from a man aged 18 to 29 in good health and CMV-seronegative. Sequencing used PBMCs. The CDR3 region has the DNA TGTGCCAGCAGTGGAGCTGTAGATACGCAGTATTTT. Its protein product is CASSGAVDTQYF.